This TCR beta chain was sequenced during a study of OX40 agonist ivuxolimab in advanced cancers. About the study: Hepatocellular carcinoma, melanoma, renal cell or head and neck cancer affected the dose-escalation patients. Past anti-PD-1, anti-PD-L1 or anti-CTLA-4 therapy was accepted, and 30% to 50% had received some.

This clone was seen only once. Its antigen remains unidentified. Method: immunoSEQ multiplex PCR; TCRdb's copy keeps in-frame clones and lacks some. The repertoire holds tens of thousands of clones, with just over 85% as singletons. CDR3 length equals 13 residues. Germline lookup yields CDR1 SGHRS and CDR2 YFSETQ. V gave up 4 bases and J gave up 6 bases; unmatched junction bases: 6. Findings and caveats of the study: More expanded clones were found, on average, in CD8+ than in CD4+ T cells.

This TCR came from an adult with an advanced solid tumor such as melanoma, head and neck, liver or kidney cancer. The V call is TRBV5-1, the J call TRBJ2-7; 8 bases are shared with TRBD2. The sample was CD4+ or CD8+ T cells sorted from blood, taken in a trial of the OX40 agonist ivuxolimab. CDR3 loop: CASSTGLASEQYF. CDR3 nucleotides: TGCGCCAGCAGCACCGGACTAGCATCCGAGCAGTACTTC.